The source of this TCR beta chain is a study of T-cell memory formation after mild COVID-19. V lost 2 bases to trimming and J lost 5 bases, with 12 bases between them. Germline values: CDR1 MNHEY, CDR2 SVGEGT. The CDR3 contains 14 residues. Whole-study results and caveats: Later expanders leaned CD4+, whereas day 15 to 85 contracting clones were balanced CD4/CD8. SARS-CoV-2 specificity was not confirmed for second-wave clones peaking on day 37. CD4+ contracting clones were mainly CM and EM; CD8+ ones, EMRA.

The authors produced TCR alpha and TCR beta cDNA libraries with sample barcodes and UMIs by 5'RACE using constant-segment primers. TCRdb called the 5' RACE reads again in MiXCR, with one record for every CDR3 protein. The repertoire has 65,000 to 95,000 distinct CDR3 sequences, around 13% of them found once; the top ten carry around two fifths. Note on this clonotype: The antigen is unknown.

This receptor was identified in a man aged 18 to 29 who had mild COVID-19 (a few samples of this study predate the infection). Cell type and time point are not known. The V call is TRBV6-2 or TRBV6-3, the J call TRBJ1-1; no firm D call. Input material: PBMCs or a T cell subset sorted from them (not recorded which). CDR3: CASSYRAESTEAFF. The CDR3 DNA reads TGTGCCAGCAGTTACAGGGCCGAATCGACTGAAGCTTTCTTT.